These 20 T cell receptor beta chains came from one sample sequenced in a study of blood T cells in healthy people across ages. Primed by a sample-barcoded 5' primer and a J-beta primer mix, a second PCR proceeded for about 6 to 11 cycles. TCRdb reprocessed the 5' RACE reads with MiXCR, giving one entry per CDR3 protein. The table includes fewer than 900,000 distinct CDR3 sequences, more than 40% detected once. Sample: blood. All receptors come from a woman aged 55-70 years in good health.

This chain's CDR3 is CSARDDRNFYEQYF. The CDR3, as DNA: TGCAGTGCTAGAGACGACAGGAATTTCTACGAGCAGTACTTC. V is TRBV20-1 and J is TRBJ2-7, with D perhaps matching TRBD1 (6 bases). This CDR3 is built from 14 residues. V was trimmed by 0 bases and J by 3 bases, leaving 12 bases between them. The germline CDR1 and CDR2 sequences are DFQATT and SNEGSKA (reference sequence).

The chain recombines TRBV6-5 with TRBJ1-2, with 7 nucleotides matching TRBD1. The germline V gene encodes CDR1 MNHEY and CDR2 SVGAGI. The CDR3 consists of 14 residues. The J segment lost 5 bases and the V segment lost 6 bases, leaving 9 bases of the junction unmatched. The CDR3 nucleotides read TGTGCCAGCAGAGCCGGACAGGCCGGTTATGGCTACACCTTC. This translates into CASRAGQAGYGYTF.

This clonotype was counted a single time. J is TRBJ1-1 and V is TRBV12-3 or TRBV12-4; 9 bases agree with TRBD1. V shed 6 bases and J 3 bases; nucleotides not matched to a gene: 8. There are 15 residues in the CDR3. The CDR3 bases are TGTGCCAGCAGAGACACAGGGGGCTTTGACACTGAAGCTTTCTTT. This gives the protein CASRDTGGFDTEAFF.

The chain recombines TRBV11-1 with TRBJ1-2; 10 bases align to TRBD1. The CDR3 is 14 amino acids. The V segment lost 8 bases and the J segment 6 bases; nucleotides outside the gene matches: 9. Germline assignment: CDR1 SGHAT and CDR2 FQDESV (reference sequence). CDR3 sequence reads: CASVGQGQLDGYTF. In DNA, the CDR3 is TGTGCCAGCGTGGGACAGGGGCAATTGGATGGCTACACCTTC.

The V and J genes are TRBV10-3 and TRBJ2-7; 9 bases agree with TRBD1. The CDR3 is 16 amino acids. J lost 6 bases, V lost 2 bases, and 11 bases had no gene match. The germline V gene encodes CDR1 ENHRY and CDR2 SYGVKD. CDR3 sequence reads: CAISETPGQGTREQYF. DNA of the CDR3: TGTGCCATCAGTGAGACACCGGGACAGGGTACTCGCGAGCAGTACTTC.

This chain uses TRBV27 with TRBJ2-3, with TRBD1 identical over 10 bases. Trimming at V came to 1 base and at J to 4 bases, leaving 5 bases not matched to a gene. The CDR3 length is 16 residues. Germline CDR1 and CDR2: MNHEY and SMNVEV (reference sequence). The CDR3 reads CASSLLDRGRADTQYF. The CDR3 DNA sequence: TGTGCCAGCAGTTTATTAGACAGGGGGCGCGCAGATACGCAGTATTTT.

CDR3 DNA sequence: TGTGCCAGCAGTCACCTCCGGGGGCCGAACACTGAAGCTTTCTTT. Protein product: CASSHLRGPNTEAFF. The genes are TRBV27 and TRBJ1-1, with D maybe TRBD1 (6 bases). Germline V gene lookup returns CDR1 MNHEY and CDR2 SMNVEV (reference sequence). Trimming took off 5 bases at V and 1 base at J, with 14 bases between the two ends. This CDR3 comprises 15 residues.

Of note for this clonotype: Germline is not matched at one junction end, which may reflect a read error. V is TRBV6-2 or TRBV6-3 and J is TRBJ2-3; 9 bases fit TRBD2. Germline V gene sequence: CDR1 MNHEY, CDR2 SVGEGT. This CDR3 contains 15 residues. CDR3 region: CVSSYGGGVTDTQYF. The CDR3 region has the DNA TGTGTCAGCAGTTATGGCGGGGGGGTTACAGATACGCAGTATTTT.

This clonotype was picked up many times. This chain joins TRBV27 and TRBJ2-1; 13 nucleotides line up with TRBD2. Germline CDR1 and CDR2: MNHEY and SMNVEV (reference sequence). Trimming at V came to 6 bases and at J to 9 bases, leaving 8 bases not matched to a gene. The CDR3 is 15 residues long. The CDR3 sequence: CASSLGLAGVSEQFF. The CDR3 bases are TGTGCCAGCAGCCTCGGACTAGCGGGAGTGAGTGAGCAGTTCTTC.

In regard to this clonotype: Compared with germline, one end of the junction differs, possibly owing to a read error. This chain uses TRBV6-6 with TRBJ2-7, with D perhaps given as TRBD1 or TRBD2 (5 bases each). The germline gives CDR1 MNHNY, CDR2 SVGAGI (reference sequence). The length of the CDR3 is 14 residues. The DNA of the CDR3 is TGTGTCAGCAGTCGTGGGACGGACCCCTACGAGCAGTACTTC. Residues: CVSSRGTDPYEQYF.

This clonotype has ten or more counts. This rearrangement joins TRBV29-1 to TRBJ2-7; D gene ambiguous. This CDR3 has 12 amino acids. Trimming took off 3 bases at V and 0 bases at J, with 6 bases between the two ends. Germline-derived CDR1 and CDR2 are SQVTM and ANQGSEA. The CDR3 DNA reads as TGCAGCGTTGAGGGCACCTCCTACGAGCAGTACTTC. Its translation: CSVEGTSYEQYF.

In its sample, this clonotype was seen once. The V call is TRBV14, the J call TRBJ2-6, with TRBD2 identical over 8 bases. The CDR3 contains 19 residues. Trimming removed 2 bases from V and 2 bases from J; junction bases left unmatched: 11. Germline V gives CDR1 SGHDN, CDR2 FVKESK. CDR3 sequence: CASSQWSGGGDTGANVLTF. The DNA of the CDR3 is TGTGCCAGCAGCCAATGGAGCGGGGGAGGGGACACTGGGGCCAACGTCCTGACTTTC.

Details on this clonotype: This may stem from a read error, because a much larger clone lies one nucleotide away. This chain links TRBV12-3 or TRBV12-4 with TRBJ2-7; 7 bases agree with TRBD2. The CDR3 contains 16 residues. The J segment lost 7 bases and the V segment lost 3 bases, leaving 15 bases of the junction unmatched. In DNA form, the CDR3 reads TGTGCCAGCAGTTTCGAAACTAGCGCCAGCTACAATGAGCAGTACTTC. It yields the protein CASSFETSASYNEQYF.

In this sample, this clonotype turned up a few times. The V gene is TRBV3-1, the J gene TRBJ2-3; D is perhaps TRBD2 (6 bases). CDR3 length: 14 residues. Germline V CDR1 and CDR2: LGHDT, YNNKEL (reference sequence). V lost 2 bases and J 4 bases, leaving 10 bases between the germline ends. CDR3: CASSQHGSADTQYF. The CDR3 DNA reads as TGTGCCAGCAGCCAACACGGGAGTGCAGATACGCAGTATTTT.

This clonotype was seen a few times. V is TRBV6-2 or TRBV6-3 and J is TRBJ1-1; no clear D gene. V was shortened by 0 bases and J by 7 bases, with 12 bases between the two germline ends. The CDR3 contains 14 residues. Germline assignment: CDR1 MNHEY and CDR2 SVGEGT. CDR3 in DNA: TGTGCCAGCAGTTACTCGCTGGAGGCTGTTGAAGCTTTCTTT. It encodes CASSYSLEAVEAFF.

The genes are TRBV7-2 and TRBJ2-1; TRBD2 matches at 12 bases. Germline assignment: CDR1 SGHTA and CDR2 FQGNSA. The junction had 8 bases not matched to a gene; V was cut back by 5 bases and J by 9 bases. This CDR3 region has 15 residues. CDR3 nucleotide sequence: TGTGCCAGCAGCCCTAGACTAGCGGGAGATGGTGAGCAGTTCTTC. Protein product: CASSPRLAGDGEQFF.

V and J are TRBV6-5 and TRBJ2-7; D gene unclear. The CDR3 has 14 amino acids. The V end lost 2 bases, the J end lost 0 bases, and 8 bases lay between the germline ends. The germline V gene encodes CDR1 MNHEY and CDR2 SVGAGI. The CDR3 region is CASSYGRHSYEQYF. The CDR3 region has the DNA TGTGCCAGCAGTTACGGCCGACACTCCTACGAGCAGTACTTC.

This clonotype was detected a few times. The gene calls are TRBV5-5 and TRBJ2-3, with a weak D call TRBD1 (6 bases). The CDR3 contains 16 residues. Trimming removed 0 bases from V and 3 bases from J, with 14 bases in between. The germline gives CDR1 SGHKS, CDR2 YYEKEE (reference sequence). The CDR3 here is CASSLGTGQPTDTQYF. The CDR3 bases are TGTGCCAGCAGCTTGGGGACGGGACAACCGACAGATACGCAGTATTTT.

A few counts support this clonotype. The V and J genes are TRBV5-1 and TRBJ2-1, with 10 bases that match TRBD2. CDR3 size: 15 residues. Per germline, CDR1 SGHRS and CDR2 YFSETQ. Trimming took 3 bases from V and 7 from J; bases not matched to a gene: 7. CDR3 sequence reads: CASSSLAGEGNEQFF. The CDR3 nucleotides are TGCGCCAGCAGCTCTCTAGCGGGAGAAGGTAATGAGCAGTTCTTC.

The V and J genes are TRBV5-1 and TRBJ2-3; TRBD2 agrees at 14 bases. With 0 bases clipped from V and 8 bases from J, the junction kept 5 bases outside the gene matches. In germline, CDR1 is SGHRS, CDR2 YFSETQ. The CDR3 has 16 residues. For the CDR3, the DNA is TGCGCCAGCAGCTTGGCGGGGACTAGCGGGAGTAGTACGCAGTATTTT. Its protein is CASSLAGTSGSSTQYF.